These 8 T cell receptor beta chains share one sample of origin, sequenced in a study of cytomegalovirus exposure and HLA in healthy donors. The PCR ran on 60 Vbeta and 13 Jbeta primers. TCRdb's copy holds only in-frame clones and misses some; the assay was immunoSEQ multiplex PCR. The profile shows some 65,000 clones, approximately 60% of them singletons. Sequenced: PBMCs. The receptors shown here come from a man aged 30-40 years in good health and CMV-seronegative.

In its sample, this clone was seen a few times. The chain uses TRBV6-1 and TRBJ1-5; D call uncertain. V lost 0 bases, J lost 4 bases, and 13 bases lay in between. Germline V gives CDR1 MNHNS, CDR2 SASEGT. This CDR3 has 16 residues. CDR3 in amino acids: CASSEALQTLNQPQHF. DNA of the CDR3: TGTGCCAGCAGTGAAGCGCTACAGACCCTTAATCAGCCCCAGCATTTT.

The genes are TRBV5-1 and TRBJ1-1; TRBD1 aligns across 7 bases. Trimming took 4 bases from V and 4 from J; bases not matched to a gene: 7. The V gene's germline CDR1 is SGHRS and CDR2 YFSETQ. The length of the CDR3 is 14 residues. CDR3: CASSPMTGSTEAFF. The CDR3, as DNA: TGCGCCAGCAGCCCGATGACAGGGTCCACTGAAGCTTTCTTT.

V and J are TRBV5-1 and TRBJ2-1; D uncertain. The ends were cut back, 2 bases at V and 0 bases at J, with 6 bases in the middle. From germline, CDR1 is SGHRS and CDR2 YFSETQ. The CDR3 sequence is 14 residues long. Here the CDR3 DNA reads TGCGCCAGCAGCTTCAGTACCTCCTACAATGAGCAGTTCTTC. Translating it yields CASSFSTSYNEQFF.

The rearrangement uses TRBV6-5 and TRBJ1-5; D perhaps matches TRBD1 (6 bases). The CDR3 covers 12 residues. V lost 6 bases to trimming and J lost 4 bases, with 7 bases between them. CDR1 and CDR2 (germline): MNHEY, SVGAGI. CDR3 in amino acids: CASRQGNQPQHF. The DNA of the CDR3 is TGTGCCAGCAGGCAGGGGAATCAGCCCCAGCATTTT.

CDR3 in amino acids: CASSLWDSQETQYF. As DNA, the CDR3 is TGCGCCAGCAGCTTGTGGGACAGCCAAGAGACCCAGTACTTC. V usage is TRBV5-1 and J usage is TRBJ2-5; 7 bases match TRBD1. The CDR3 has 14 amino acids. The germline gives CDR1 SGHRS, CDR2 YFSETQ. Trimming cost V 1 base and J 1 base; bases outside gene matches: 1. Together with reference TRBV5-1 and TRBJ2-5, the CDR3 gives the full variable domain: KAGVTQTPRYLIKTRGQQVTLSCSPISGHRSVSWYQQTPGQGLQFLFEYFSETQRNKGNFPGRFSGRQFSNSRSEMNVSTLELGDSALYLCASSLWDSQETQYFGPGTRLLVL.

V is TRBV5-1 and J is TRBJ2-2, with 8 bases fitting TRBD1. CDR1 is SGHRS and CDR2 is YFSETQ in the germline V gene. The CDR3 runs to 14 residues. Trimming at V came to 4 bases and at J to 5 bases, leaving 4 bases not matched to a gene. The CDR3 is CASSPGTGTGELFF. CDR3 DNA sequence: TGCGCCAGCAGCCCGGGGACAGGAACCGGGGAGCTGTTTTTT.

The chain joins TRBV27 to TRBJ2-7, with 8 bases lining up with TRBD2. This CDR3 has 15 amino acids. Germline CDR1 and CDR2: MNHEY and SMNVEV (reference sequence). The V gene end was trimmed by 2 bases and the J gene end by 1 base; junction bases not matched to a gene: 4. CDR3 bases: TGTGCCAGCAGTTTAAGCCGGGGGGGATCCTACGAGCAGTACTTC. This gives the protein CASSLSRGGSYEQYF.

The V call is TRBV29-1, the J call TRBJ2-5; 8 bases line up with TRBD2. In germline, CDR1 is SQVTM, CDR2 ANQGSEA. This CDR3 comprises 13 residues. The V gene end was trimmed by 2 bases and the J gene end by 3 bases; junction bases not matched to a gene: 2. In DNA, the CDR3 is TGCAGCGTTGAATACGGGGGGGAAGAGACCCAGTACTTC. It specifies CSVEYGGEETQYF. The whole variable domain, filled in from reference TRBV29-1 and TRBJ2-5, reads SAVISQKPSRDICQRGTSLTIQCQVDSQVTMMFWYRQQPGQSLTLIATANQGSEATYESGFVIDKFPISRPNLTFSTLTVSNMSPEDSSIYLCSVEYGGEETQYFGPGTRLLVL.